This T cell receptor (beta chain) stems from a study of blood T cell repertoires in COVID-19. Germline CDR1 and CDR2: SQVTM and ANQGSEA. The CDR3 sequence is 14 residues long. V was trimmed by 7 bases and J by 2 bases, leaving 17 bases between them. Assay: immunoSEQ multiplex PCR; the TCRdb copy retains only in-frame clones and omits some. The repertoire holds about 440,000 clones, with roughly 87% as singletons. Those enrolled, adults aged roughly 18 to 90 years, came from about two dozen US areas. Assignment of participants to cohorts was predicated upon participant-reported clinical history. Specimen: PBMCs or T cells enriched from blood (not recorded which). The receptor was derived from a woman aged 18-35 years with acute COVID-19. The V and J genes are TRBV29-1 and TRBJ1-1, with a possible D match to TRBD1 (6 bases). The CDR3 sequence is CSADPGTLNTEAFF. In DNA, the CDR3 is TGCAGCGCCGATCCCGGGACATTAAACACTGAAGCTTTCTTT. Based on the CDR3 plus reference TRBV29-1 and TRBJ1-1, the full variable domain is SAVISQKPSRDICQRGTSLTIQCQVDSQVTMMFWYRQQPGQSLTLIATANQGSEATYESGFVIDKFPISRPNLTFSTLTVSNMSPEDSSIYLCSADPGTLNTEAFFGQGTRLTVV.